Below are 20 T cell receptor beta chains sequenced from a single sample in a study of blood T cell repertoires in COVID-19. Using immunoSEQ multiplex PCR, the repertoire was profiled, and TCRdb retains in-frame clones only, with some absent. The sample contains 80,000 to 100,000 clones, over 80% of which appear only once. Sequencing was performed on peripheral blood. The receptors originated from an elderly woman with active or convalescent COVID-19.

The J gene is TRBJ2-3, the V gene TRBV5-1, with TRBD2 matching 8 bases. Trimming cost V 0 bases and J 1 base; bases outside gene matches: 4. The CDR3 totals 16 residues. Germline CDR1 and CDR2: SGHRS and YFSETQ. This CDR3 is CASSLGVSGGTDTQYF. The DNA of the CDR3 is TGCGCCAGCAGCTTGGGGGTTAGCGGGGGCACAGATACGCAGTATTTT.

The CDR3 DNA is TGTGCCAGCAGTAACCTGCGGGGGGGCCAGTACGAGCAGTACTTC. It is translated as CASSNLRGGQYEQYF. The chain recombines TRBV6-5 with TRBJ2-7; 9 nucleotides line up with TRBD2. V lost 5 bases and J lost 4; bases outside the gene matches: 9. Germline assignment: CDR1 MNHEY and CDR2 SVGAGI. The CDR3 is 15 residues long.

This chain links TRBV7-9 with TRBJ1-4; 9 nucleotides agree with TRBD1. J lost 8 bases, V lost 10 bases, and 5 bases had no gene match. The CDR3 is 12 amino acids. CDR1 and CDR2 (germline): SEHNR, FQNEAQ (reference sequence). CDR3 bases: TGTGCCACGAGACAGGGGGGCGAAAAACTGTTTTTT. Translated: CATRQGGEKLFF.

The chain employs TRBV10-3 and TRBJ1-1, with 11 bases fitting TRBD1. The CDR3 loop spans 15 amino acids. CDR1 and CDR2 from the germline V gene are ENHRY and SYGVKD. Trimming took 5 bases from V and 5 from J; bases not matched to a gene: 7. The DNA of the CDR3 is TGTGCCATCAGTAAGGGACAGGGGGAAGGAACTGAAGCTTTCTTT. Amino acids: CAISKGQGEGTEAFF.

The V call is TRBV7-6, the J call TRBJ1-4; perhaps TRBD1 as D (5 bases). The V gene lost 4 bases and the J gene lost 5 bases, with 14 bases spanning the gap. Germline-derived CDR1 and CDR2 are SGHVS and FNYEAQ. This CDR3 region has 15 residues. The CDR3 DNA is TGTGCCAGCAGCTCAGCCGCGGGGCGGAATGAAAAACTGTTTTTT. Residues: CASSSAAGRNEKLFF.

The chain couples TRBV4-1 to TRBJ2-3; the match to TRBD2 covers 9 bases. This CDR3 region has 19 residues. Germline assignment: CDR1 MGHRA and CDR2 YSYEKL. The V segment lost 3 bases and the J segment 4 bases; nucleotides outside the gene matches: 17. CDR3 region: CASSQYQLRGGAGSDTQYF. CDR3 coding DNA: TGCGCCAGCAGCCAGTACCAGCTCCGCGGGGGGGCTGGGTCAGATACGCAGTATTTT.

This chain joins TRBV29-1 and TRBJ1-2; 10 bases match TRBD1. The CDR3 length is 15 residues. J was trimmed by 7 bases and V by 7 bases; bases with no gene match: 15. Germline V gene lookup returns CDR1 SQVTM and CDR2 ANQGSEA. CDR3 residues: CSAKDSPTGGVGYTF. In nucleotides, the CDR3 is TGCAGCGCTAAGGATTCACCGACAGGGGGCGTTGGCTACACCTTC.

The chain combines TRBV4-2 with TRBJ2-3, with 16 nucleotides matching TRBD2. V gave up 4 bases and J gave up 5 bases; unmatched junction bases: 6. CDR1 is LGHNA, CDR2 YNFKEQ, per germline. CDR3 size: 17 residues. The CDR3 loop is CASSLKGLAGGLDTQYF. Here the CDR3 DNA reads TGTGCCAGCAGCCTTAAGGGACTAGCGGGGGGGTTAGATACGCAGTATTTT.

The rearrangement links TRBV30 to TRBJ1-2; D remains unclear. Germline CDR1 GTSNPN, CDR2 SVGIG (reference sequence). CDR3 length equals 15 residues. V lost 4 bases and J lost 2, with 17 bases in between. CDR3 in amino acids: CAWTATGWGNYGYTF. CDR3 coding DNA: TGTGCCTGGACCGCAACGGGGTGGGGAAACTATGGCTACACCTTC.

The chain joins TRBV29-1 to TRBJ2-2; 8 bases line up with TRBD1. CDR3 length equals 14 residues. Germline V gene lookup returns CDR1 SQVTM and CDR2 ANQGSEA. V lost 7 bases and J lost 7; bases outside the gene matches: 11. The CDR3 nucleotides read TGCAGCGGGAGGACAGGGTCGGACGGCGGGGAGCTGTTTTTT. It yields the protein CSGRTGSDGGELFF.

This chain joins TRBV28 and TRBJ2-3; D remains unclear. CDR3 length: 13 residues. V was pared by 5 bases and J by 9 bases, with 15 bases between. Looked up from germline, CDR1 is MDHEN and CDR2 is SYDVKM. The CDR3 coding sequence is TGTGCCAGCAGTCCCGTAGTATCCATGACGCAGTATTTT. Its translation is CASSPVVSMTQYF.

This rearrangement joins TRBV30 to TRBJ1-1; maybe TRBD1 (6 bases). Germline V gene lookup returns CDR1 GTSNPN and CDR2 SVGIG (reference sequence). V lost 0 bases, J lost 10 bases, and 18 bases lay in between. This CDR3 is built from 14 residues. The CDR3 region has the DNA TGTGCCTGGAGTGTACTCCGTGTTGTCAGGGGAGCTTTCTTT. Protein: CAWSVLRVVRGAFF. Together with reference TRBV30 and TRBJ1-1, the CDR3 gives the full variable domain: SQTIHQWPATLVQPVGSPLSLECTVEGTSNPNLYWYRQAAGRGLQLLFYSVGIGQISSEVPQNLSASRPQDRQFILSSKKLLLSDSGFYLCAWSVLRVVRGAFFGQGTRLTVV.

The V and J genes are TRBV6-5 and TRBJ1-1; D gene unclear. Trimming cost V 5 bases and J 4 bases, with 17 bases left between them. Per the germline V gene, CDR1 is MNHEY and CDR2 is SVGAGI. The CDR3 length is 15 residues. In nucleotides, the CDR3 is TGTGCCAGCAGTCTTGAGACAAGGATAAGCACTGAAGCTTTCTTT. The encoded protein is CASSLETRISTEAFF.

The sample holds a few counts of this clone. The CDR3 loop reads CASSQDDSGRARAKNIQYF. DNA for the CDR3: TGCGCCAGCAGCCAAGATGATAGCGGGAGGGCCAGGGCCAAAAACATTCAGTACTTC. The gene calls are TRBV4-3 and TRBJ2-4, with 11 bases lining up with TRBD2. This CDR3 region has 19 residues. V lost 0 bases, J lost 1 base, and 8 bases stayed unmatched. Looked up from germline, CDR1 is LGHNA and CDR2 is YSLEER.

DNA of the CDR3: TGTGCCATCCCAAAGGGGAAGACGGTGAACACTGAAGCTTTCTTT. Translating it yields CAIPKGKTVNTEAFF. The chain recombines TRBV2 with TRBJ1-1, with D maybe TRBD1 (5 bases). Trimming removed 10 bases from V and 0 bases from J, with 18 bases in between. Germline V CDR1 and CDR2: SNHLY, FYNNEI. The CDR3 consists of 15 residues.

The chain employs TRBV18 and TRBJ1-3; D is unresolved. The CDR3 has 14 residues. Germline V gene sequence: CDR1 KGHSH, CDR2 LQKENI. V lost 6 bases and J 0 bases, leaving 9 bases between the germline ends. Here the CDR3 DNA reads TGTGCCAGCTCGGCGACGGGCTCTGGAAACACCATATATTTT. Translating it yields CASSATGSGNTIYF.

The CDR3 loop reads CASSRDRAEQYF. CDR3 DNA: TGTGCCAGCAGCAGAGACAGGGCCGAGCAGTACTTC. The rearrangement joins TRBV6-2 or TRBV6-3 to TRBJ2-7; TRBD1 agrees at 7 bases. This CDR3 has 12 residues. Germline-derived CDR1 and CDR2 are MNHEY and SVGEGT. V trimming: 6 bases; J trimming: 6 bases; junction bases outside the gene matches: 5.

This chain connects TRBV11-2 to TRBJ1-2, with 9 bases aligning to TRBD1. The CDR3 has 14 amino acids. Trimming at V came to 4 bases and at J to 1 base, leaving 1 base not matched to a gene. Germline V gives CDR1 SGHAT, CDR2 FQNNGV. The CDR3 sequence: CASSWGQGNYGYTF. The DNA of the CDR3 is TGTGCCAGCAGCTGGGGACAGGGTAACTATGGCTACACCTTC.

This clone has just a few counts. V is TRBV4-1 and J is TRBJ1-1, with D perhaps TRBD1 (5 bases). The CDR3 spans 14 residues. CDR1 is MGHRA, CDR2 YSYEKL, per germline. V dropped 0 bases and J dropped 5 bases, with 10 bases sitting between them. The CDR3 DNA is TGCGCCAGCAGCCAAGACAGGGTTGGGACTGAAGCTTTCTTT. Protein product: CASSQDRVGTEAFF.

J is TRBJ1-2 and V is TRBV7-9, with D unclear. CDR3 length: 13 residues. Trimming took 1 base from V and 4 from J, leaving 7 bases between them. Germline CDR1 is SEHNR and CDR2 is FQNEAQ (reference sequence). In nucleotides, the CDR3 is TGTGCCAGCAGCTTAGACAGCTTCTATGGCTACACCTTC. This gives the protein CASSLDSFYGYTF.